Listed here are 26 T cell receptor beta chains from one sample, sequenced in a study of blood T cell repertoires in COVID-19. The method was immunoSEQ multiplex PCR; TCRdb's version includes in-frame clones alone and lacks a portion of them. This sample has approximately 99,000 clones, with more than 70% found just once. Sequences were obtained from peripheral blood. The receptor set was obtained from a woman aged 55-69 years in a cohort sampled during active or convalescent COVID-19.

V usage is TRBV18 and J usage is TRBJ2-4, with 8 bases lining up with TRBD1. With V trimmed by 4 bases and J by 2 bases, 4 bases remained unmatched. The CDR3 totals 15 residues. The germline CDR1 and CDR2 sequences are KGHSH and LQKENI. Here the CDR3 reads CASSRTGLTKNIQYF. CDR3 DNA sequence: TGTGCCAGCTCACGGACAGGGCTGACCAAAAACATTCAGTACTTC.

The V call is TRBV5-5, the J call TRBJ1-2; the match to TRBD1 covers 9 bases. The CDR3 extends over 14 amino acids. CDR1 is SGHKS and CDR2 is YYEKEE in the germline V gene (reference sequence). The V gene end was trimmed by 5 bases and the J gene end by 2 bases; junction bases not matched to a gene: 4. The CDR3 region has the DNA TGTGCCAGCAGGGTGACAGGGGGAAACTATGGCTACACCTTC. Translating it yields CASRVTGGNYGYTF.

The rearrangement links TRBV12-5 to TRBJ2-2, with D possibly matching TRBD2 (6 bases). V lost 3 bases and J 6 bases, leaving 11 bases between the germline ends. In germline, CDR1 is LGHNT, CDR2 FRNRAP. CDR3 length equals 14 residues. The CDR3 sequence is CASGFRDFSGELFF. Written as DNA, the CDR3 is TGTGCTAGTGGTTTCCGGGACTTCTCCGGGGAGCTGTTTTTT.

V gene TRBV30 combines with J gene TRBJ1-1; 7 bases are shared with TRBD1. After removal of 3 bases from V and 1 base from J, the junction contained 5 bases not matched to a gene. CDR3 length equals 14 residues. The germline gives CDR1 GTSNPN, CDR2 SVGIG (reference sequence). CDR3 amino acids: CAWREGQWNTEAFF. The CDR3 region has the DNA TGTGCCTGGAGGGAGGGACAGTGGAACACTGAAGCTTTCTTT.

The rearrangement uses TRBV7-9 and TRBJ1-5; 8 bases are shared with TRBD1. This CDR3 has 15 residues. Unmatched junction bases numbered 6, after V lost 4 bases and J lost 4 bases. Germline lookup yields CDR1 SEHNR and CDR2 FQNEAQ (reference sequence). The CDR3 DNA is TGTGCCAGCAGCTCGCAGACAGGGGTGAATCAGCCCCAGCATTTT. It yields the protein CASSSQTGVNQPQHF.

The chain uses TRBV6-6 and TRBJ1-4; D remains unclear. The V and J ends lost 4 bases and 2 bases respectively, with 14 bases between them. This CDR3 spans 16 amino acids. Germline CDR1 MNHNY, CDR2 SVGAGI (reference sequence). DNA of the CDR3: TGTGCCAGCAGTTCAAGAATGGCTTCTACTAATGAAAAACTGTTTTTT. Translated, it gives CASSSRMASTNEKLFF.

The chain combines TRBV7-2 with TRBJ1-2; TRBD1 aligns across 8 bases. Germline V gives CDR1 SGHTA, CDR2 FQGNSA. The CDR3 sequence is 14 residues long. V lost 1 base, J lost 7 bases, and 5 bases stayed unmatched. The CDR3 coding sequence is TGTGCCAGCAGCTTAGGGACAGGGACTGCTGGCTACACCTTC. It specifies CASSLGTGTAGYTF.

The chain carries TRBV7-3 and TRBJ2-3, with 10 nucleotides matching TRBD2. The CDR3 totals 15 residues. CDR1 is SGHTA, CDR2 FQGTGA, per germline. V trimming: 7 bases; J trimming: 0 bases; junction bases outside the gene matches: 4. The CDR3 nucleotides are TGTGCCAGCAAAACTAGCGGGATAAGCACAGATACGCAGTATTTT. Residues: CASKTSGISTDTQYF.

CDR3 coding DNA: TGTGCCAGCAGCGATGCCCGCGGGTACTATGGCTACACCTTC. As protein: CASSDARGYYGYTF. The rearrangement links TRBV9 to TRBJ1-2; no clear D. The germline V gene encodes CDR1 SGDLS and CDR2 YYNGEE. V shed 3 bases and J shed 3 bases, with 12 bases lying between them. The CDR3 spans 14 residues.

The genes are TRBV7-9 and TRBJ1-2; maybe TRBD1 (6 bases). CDR1 and CDR2 (germline): SEHNR, FQNEAQ (reference sequence). The CDR3 spans 15 residues. Trimming took 5 bases from V and 0 from J, leaving 13 bases between them. The DNA of the CDR3 is TGTGCCAGCAGCCCACAGGGACTAACTAACTATGGCTACACCTTC. Residues: CASSPQGLTNYGYTF.

The chain uses TRBV5-4 and TRBJ1-6; 7 positions match TRBD1. V lost 4 bases to trimming and J lost 4 bases; unmatched junction nucleotides: 8. The CDR3 has 16 residues. Germline V gives CDR1 SGHNT, CDR2 YYREEE (reference sequence). DNA for the CDR3: TGTGCCAGCAGCCCGGGGACAGTACAGTATAATTCACCCCTCCACTTT. Amino acid sequence: CASSPGTVQYNSPLHF.

The chain is built from TRBV11-2 and TRBJ2-5; perhaps TRBD2 as D (5 bases). In germline, CDR1 is SGHAT, CDR2 FQNNGV. The V and J ends lost 0 bases and 1 base respectively, with 9 bases between them. This CDR3 is 15 amino acids long. The CDR3: CASSLELALQETQYF. CDR3 nucleotides: TGTGCCAGCAGCTTAGAGCTAGCCCTCCAAGAGACCCAGTACTTC.

This rearrangement joins TRBV28 to TRBJ1-2; 9 bases are a match to TRBD1. With V trimmed by 5 bases and J by 8 bases, 9 bases remained unmatched. Germline loops: CDR1 MDHEN, CDR2 SYDVKM. The CDR3 extends over 14 amino acids. The CDR3 is CASSRPPDRGGYTF. CDR3 coding DNA: TGTGCCAGCAGTCGCCCGCCGGACAGGGGCGGCTACACCTTC.

The rearrangement links TRBV27 to TRBJ1-4; D is unclear. This CDR3 has 15 residues. Per the germline V gene, CDR1 is MNHEY and CDR2 is SMNVEV (reference sequence). Trimming removed 0 bases from V and 3 bases from J, with 8 bases in between. This CDR3 reads CASSLSRSSNEKLFF. CDR3 DNA: TGTGCCAGCAGTTTATCACGGAGCTCTAATGAAAAACTGTTTTTT.

V usage is TRBV27 and J usage is TRBJ1-2; 8 positions match TRBD1. After removal of 5 bases from V and 6 bases from J, the junction contained 17 bases not matched to a gene. The V gene's germline CDR1 is MNHEY and CDR2 SMNVEV (reference sequence). This CDR3 region has 17 residues. CDR3 protein: CASSTFARTGRQDGYTF. DNA for the CDR3: TGTGCCAGCAGTACATTTGCCAGGACAGGGCGTCAGGATGGCTACACCTTC.

The chain employs TRBV3-1 (or the pseudogene TRBV3-2) and TRBJ1-1; 9 nucleotides align to TRBD1. Trimming at V came to 7 bases and at J to 0 bases, leaving 3 bases not matched to a gene. This CDR3 spans 14 amino acids. Germline loops: CDR1 LGHDT, CDR2 YNNKEL (reference sequence). CDR3 residues: CASTRTGVNTEAFF. The CDR3 nucleotides are TGTGCCAGCACCAGGACAGGGGTGAACACTGAAGCTTTCTTT.

The J gene is TRBJ2-1, the V gene TRBV18; 10 bases line up with TRBD2. Germline trimming cut 3 bases from V and 0 bases from J; bases unmatched to any gene: 8. The CDR3 contains 18 residues. In germline, CDR1 is KGHSH, CDR2 LQKENI. DNA of the CDR3: TGTGCCAGCTCACCCCAAGCGGGGGGGGCTAGCTCCTACAATGAGCAGTTCTTC. Its protein product is CASSPQAGGASSYNEQFF.

The chain uses TRBV4-1 and TRBJ1-5; D call uncertain. The ends were cut back, 4 bases at V and 3 bases at J, with 10 bases in the middle. Germline CDR1 and CDR2: MGHRA and YSYEKL. The CDR3 consists of 14 residues. The CDR3 spells CASSPTVLNQPQHF. In nucleotides, the CDR3 is TGCGCCAGCAGCCCTACAGTTCTCAATCAGCCCCAGCATTTT.

This clone was found once. The chain employs TRBV7-3 and TRBJ2-1, with 7 bases fitting TRBD1. The CDR3 length is 14 residues. V dropped 4 bases and J dropped 8; count of bases not matched to a gene: 8. CDR1 and CDR2 (germline): SGHTA, FQGTGA. The CDR3 reads CASSSRPGQDEQFF. CDR3 bases: TGTGCCAGCAGCTCCCGCCCCGGACAGGATGAGCAGTTCTTC. The whole variable domain, remainder taken from reference TRBV7-3 and TRBJ2-1, is GAGVSQTPSNKVTEKGKYVELRCDPISGHTALYWYRQSLGQGPEFLIYFQGTGAADDSGLPNDRFFAVRPEGSVSTLKIQRTERGDSAVYLCASSSRPGQDEQFFGPGTRLTVL.

The J gene is TRBJ1-6, the V gene TRBV5-1; 8 bases align to TRBD1. Germline V gene data show CDR1 as SGHRS and CDR2 as YFSETQ. The length of the CDR3 is 14 residues. V dropped 8 bases and J dropped 5; count of bases not matched to a gene: 6. The CDR3 coding sequence is TGCGCCAGTTCAGGGGGCGCAAATAATTCACCCCTCCACTTT. It yields the protein CASSGGANNSPLHF.

The chain is built from TRBV7-2 and TRBJ2-1, with 14 nucleotides matching TRBD2. V shed 1 base and J 3 bases; nucleotides not matched to a gene: 2. CDR1 SGHTA and CDR2 FQGNSA come from the germline V gene. The length of the CDR3 is 17 residues. The CDR3 DNA reads TGTGCCAGCAGCTTAGGACTAGCGGGAGGGCTCTACAATGAGCAGTTCTTC. Translated: CASSLGLAGGLYNEQFF. The whole variable domain, remainder taken from reference TRBV7-2 and TRBJ2-1, is GAGVSQSPSNKVTEKGKDVELRCDPISGHTALYWYRQSLGQGLEFLIYFQGNSAPDKSGLPSDRFSAERTGGSVSTLTIQRTQQEDSAVYLCASSLGLAGGLYNEQFFGPGTRLTVL.

The genes are TRBV12-3 or TRBV12-4 and TRBJ1-2; TRBD1 is a possible D gene (5 bases). V lost 6 bases to trimming and J lost 5 bases, with 10 bases between them. The length of the CDR3 is 12 residues. In DNA form, the CDR3 reads TGTGCCAGCAGCTCCGACAGTTATGGCTACACCTTC. It encodes CASSSDSYGYTF.

V gene TRBV5-1 combines with J gene TRBJ2-5; 7 bases are shared with TRBD2. CDR1 is SGHRS, CDR2 YFSETQ, per germline. The ends lost 3 bases at V and 1 base at J; junction bases unmatched: 6. This CDR3 has 15 residues. The CDR3 region has the DNA TGCGCCAGCAGCTCCCAGCGGGGTGGCCAAGAGACCCAGTACTTC. The encoded protein is CASSSQRGGQETQYF.

The genes are TRBV28 and TRBJ2-7, with 10 nucleotides matching TRBD2. V lost 6 bases, J lost 6 bases, and 11 bases stayed unmatched. This CDR3 is built from 15 residues. The germline V gene encodes CDR1 MDHEN and CDR2 SYDVKM. The CDR3 nucleotides are TGTGCCAGCAGGAGTTGGAGCGGGAGGGAAGGCGAGCAGTACTTC. It specifies CASRSWSGREGEQYF.

V gene TRBV28 combines with J gene TRBJ2-7; the match to TRBD1 covers 7 bases. Germline CDR1 and CDR2: MDHEN and SYDVKM. V lost 2 bases to trimming and J lost 2 bases; unmatched junction nucleotides: 3. The CDR3 totals 14 residues. CDR3 DNA sequence: TGTGCCAGCAGTTTACTGGACAGGACCTACGAGCAGTACTTC. Its protein is CASSLLDRTYEQYF.

This clone was picked up a small number of times. This chain joins TRBV9 and TRBJ1-2, with D possibly matching TRBD1 (5 bases). Between the trimmed V and J ends, which lost 6 bases and 3 bases, there was a span of 15 bases. Per the germline V gene, CDR1 is SGDLS and CDR2 is YYNGEE. The CDR3 runs to 14 residues. CDR3 loop: CASTPVGLDYGYTF. The CDR3 DNA reads TGTGCCAGCACCCCCGTGGGGCTTGACTATGGCTACACCTTC.